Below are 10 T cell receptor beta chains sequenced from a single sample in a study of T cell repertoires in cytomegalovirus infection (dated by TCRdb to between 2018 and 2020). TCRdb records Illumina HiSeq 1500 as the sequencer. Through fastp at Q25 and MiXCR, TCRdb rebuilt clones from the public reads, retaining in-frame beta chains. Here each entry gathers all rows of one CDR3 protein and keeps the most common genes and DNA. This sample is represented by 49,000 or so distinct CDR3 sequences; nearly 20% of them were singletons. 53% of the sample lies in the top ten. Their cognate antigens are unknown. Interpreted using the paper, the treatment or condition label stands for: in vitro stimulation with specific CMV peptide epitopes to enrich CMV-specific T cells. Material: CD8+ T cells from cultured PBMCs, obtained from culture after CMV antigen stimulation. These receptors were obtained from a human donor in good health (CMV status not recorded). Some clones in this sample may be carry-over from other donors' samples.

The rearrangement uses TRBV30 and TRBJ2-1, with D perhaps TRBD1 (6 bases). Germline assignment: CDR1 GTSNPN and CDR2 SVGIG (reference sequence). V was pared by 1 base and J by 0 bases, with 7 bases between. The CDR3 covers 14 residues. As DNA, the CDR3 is TGTGCCTGGAGTGAGGGGGACTCCTACAATGAGCAGTTCTTC. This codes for CAWSEGDSYNEQFF.

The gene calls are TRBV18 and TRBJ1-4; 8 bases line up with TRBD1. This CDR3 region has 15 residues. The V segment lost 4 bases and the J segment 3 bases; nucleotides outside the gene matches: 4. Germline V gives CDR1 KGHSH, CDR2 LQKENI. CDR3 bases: TGTGCCAGCTCACAGGACAGGGCAGCTAATGAAAAACTGTTTTTT. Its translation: CASSQDRAANEKLFF.

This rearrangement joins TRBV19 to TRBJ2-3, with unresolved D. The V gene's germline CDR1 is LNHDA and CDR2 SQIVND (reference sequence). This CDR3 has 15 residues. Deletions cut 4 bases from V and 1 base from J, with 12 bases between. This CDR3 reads CASSNSDLRTDTQYF. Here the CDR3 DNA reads TGTGCCAGTAGTAACTCGGACCTTCGCACAGATACGCAGTATTTT.

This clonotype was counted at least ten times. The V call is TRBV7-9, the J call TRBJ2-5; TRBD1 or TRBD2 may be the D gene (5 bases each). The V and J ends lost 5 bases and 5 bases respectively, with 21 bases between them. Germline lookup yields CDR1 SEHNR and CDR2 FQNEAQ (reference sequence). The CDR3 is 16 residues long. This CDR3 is CASSPDPGHHPETQYF. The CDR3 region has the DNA TGTGCCAGCAGCCCAGATCCGGGGCACCATCCGGAGACCCAGTACTTC.

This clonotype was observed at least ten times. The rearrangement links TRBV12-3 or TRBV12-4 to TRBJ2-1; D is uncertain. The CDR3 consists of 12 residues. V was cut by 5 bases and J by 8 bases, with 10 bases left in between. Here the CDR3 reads CASSLVSHEQFF. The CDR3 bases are TGTGCCAGCAGTCTCGTCTCTCATGAGCAGTTCTTC.

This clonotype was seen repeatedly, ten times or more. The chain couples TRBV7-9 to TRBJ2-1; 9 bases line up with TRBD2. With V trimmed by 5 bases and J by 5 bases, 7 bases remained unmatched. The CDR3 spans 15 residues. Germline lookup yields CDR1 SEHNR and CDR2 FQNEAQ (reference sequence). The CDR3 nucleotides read TGTGCCAGCAGCCCCGGGACTAGCAGCAACAATGAGCAGTTCTTC. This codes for CASSPGTSSNNEQFF.

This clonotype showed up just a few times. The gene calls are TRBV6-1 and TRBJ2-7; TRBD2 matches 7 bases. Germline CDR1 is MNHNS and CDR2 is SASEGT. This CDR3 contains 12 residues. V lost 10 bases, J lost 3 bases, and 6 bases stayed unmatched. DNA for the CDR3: TGTGCCATTGGGGAGGGCAACTACGAGCAGTACTTC. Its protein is CAIGEGNYEQYF.

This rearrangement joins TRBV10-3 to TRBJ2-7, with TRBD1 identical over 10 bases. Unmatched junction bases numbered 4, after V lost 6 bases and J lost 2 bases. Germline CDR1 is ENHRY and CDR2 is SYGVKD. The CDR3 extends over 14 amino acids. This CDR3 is CAIRPGQGAYEQYF. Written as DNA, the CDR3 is TGTGCCATCAGGCCCGGACAGGGGGCCTACGAGCAGTACTTC.

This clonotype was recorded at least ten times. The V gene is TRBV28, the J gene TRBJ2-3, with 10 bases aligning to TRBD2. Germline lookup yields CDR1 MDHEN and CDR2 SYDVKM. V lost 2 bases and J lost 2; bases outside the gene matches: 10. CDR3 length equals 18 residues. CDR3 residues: CASSLVVAGGSNTDTQYF. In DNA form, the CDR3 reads TGTGCCAGCAGTTTAGTGGTAGCGGGGGGCTCCAACACAGATACGCAGTATTTT.

The CDR3 sequence: CASSLGRDAGGRMNEQYF. The CDR3 DNA reads as TGCGCCAGCAGCTTGGGGCGAGACGCGGGGGGCCGTATGAACGAGCAGTACTTC. The chain is built from TRBV5-1 and TRBJ2-7, with 8 nucleotides matching TRBD2. Germline V gives CDR1 SGHRS, CDR2 YFSETQ. The CDR3 is 18 amino acids. Trimming took 0 bases from V and 5 from J; bases not matched to a gene: 16.